The present TCR beta chain was sequenced within a study of shared clonotypes between healthy human individuals. Comment on this clone: Its antigen is not identified.

The protocol was immunoSEQ multiplex PCR, while the TCRdb copy is restricted to in-frame clones and leaves out a portion. The sample yields over 2 million clones, 85% to 95% seen once. Whole-study findings and limits: Among four donors, around 5% of naive CD4 clonotypes were found in common. The low donor count limited represented genetic and exposure-history diversity.

Terminally differentiated effector memory CD45RA+ cells were left out of the naive CD8 fraction, which was CD45RO-negative and positively selected for CCR7. Germline loops: CDR1 LGHNA, CDR2 YNFKEQ. CDR3 length equals 15 residues. V was shortened by 0 bases and J by 0 bases, with 6 bases between the two germline ends. The sequenced sample consisted of naive CD8+ T cells sorted from blood. The chain uses TRBV4-2 and TRBJ2-1; no firm D call. This TCR was recovered from a man between 18 and 29 years old in good health. Written as DNA, the CDR3 is TGTGCCAGCAGCCAAGACGCGGACTCCTACAATGAGCAGTTCTTC. It translates to CASSQDADSYNEQFF.